This TCR beta chain was recovered during a study of blood T cell repertoires in COVID-19. Study overall: Sites across the United States, Italy and Spain contributed samples from acute and convalescent COVID-19.

In the source study's methods: Reference gene primer amplification gave estimated nucleated cell counts. Generated by immunoSEQ multiplex PCR, the TCRdb table keeps only in-frame clones and is missing some. The V and J calls and clone size are taken from that table; D and trimming were inferred from the DNA. The table records around 210,000 clones, around 85% of them present only once. Trimming removed 5 bases at V and 1 base at J, with 11 bases between. This CDR3 has 14 amino acids. Per the germline V gene, CDR1 is MNHEY and CDR2 is SVGAGI. The sequenced sample consisted of peripheral blood. This receptor was identified in a man aged 45-65 years with COVID-19, enrolled during active disease. This chain connects TRBV6-5 to TRBJ1-1; D is ambiguous. The CDR3: CASSKTLGNTEAFF. The CDR3 DNA reads TGTGCCAGCAGTAAGACACTAGGGAACACTGAAGCTTTCTTT.